A single sample gave rise to the 11 T cell receptor beta chains below, sequenced in a study of shared clonotypes between healthy human individuals. This table comes from immunoSEQ multiplex PCR, and its TCRdb copy is limited to in-frame clones, with some not included. The sample holds about 490,000 clones, about three quarters seen once. Sequencing used PBMCs. These TCRs come from a middle-aged woman in good health. Some clones in this sample may be carry-over from other donors' samples.

The V gene is TRBV11-3, the J gene TRBJ2-7; 7 bases map to TRBD2. CDR1 SGHNT and CDR2 YENEEA come from the germline V gene. This CDR3 region has 13 residues. The V segment lost 3 bases and the J segment 5 bases; nucleotides outside the gene matches: 4. Here the CDR3 DNA reads TGTGCCAGCAGCTTCGGGGGGTTCGACGAGCAGTACTTC. This gives the protein CASSFGGFDEQYF.

The V call is TRBV7-2, the J call TRBJ2-5, with D perhaps matching TRBD2 (6 bases). The CDR3 has 14 amino acids. Looked up from germline, CDR1 is SGHTA and CDR2 is FQGNSA. V dropped 1 base and J dropped 5 bases, with 11 bases sitting between them. Here the CDR3 reads CASSLGLVQETQYF. The DNA for the CDR3 is TGTGCCAGCAGCTTAGGACTAGTCCAGGAGACCCAGTACTTC.

This clone was seen a few times. In nucleotides, the CDR3 is TGCGCCAGCAGCGCGACTAGCGGGAGGGCCCTCACCGGGGAGCTGTTTTTT. Protein sequence: CASSATSGRALTGELFF. The rearrangement uses TRBV5-1 and TRBJ2-2; 14 nucleotides agree with TRBD2. V lost 4 bases and J lost 4; bases outside the gene matches: 6. This CDR3 region has 17 residues. From germline, CDR1 is SGHRS and CDR2 YFSETQ. Supplemented by reference TRBV5-1 and TRBJ2-2, the full variable domain reads KAGVTQTPRYLIKTRGQQVTLSCSPISGHRSVSWYQQTPGQGLQFLFEYFSETQRNKGNFPGRFSGRQFSNSRSEMNVSTLELGDSALYLCASSATSGRALTGELFFGEGSRLTVL.

The chain employs TRBV7-9 and TRBJ2-1; TRBD2 is a possible D gene (6 bases). The CDR3 covers 13 residues. Trimming took 2 bases from V and 6 from J, leaving 8 bases between them. In germline, CDR1 is SEHNR, CDR2 FQNEAQ (reference sequence). The DNA for the CDR3 is TGTGCCAGCAGCTTATCGGAGGGCAATGAGCAGTTCTTC. Translating gives CASSLSEGNEQFF.

V usage is TRBV6-5 and J usage is TRBJ1-6; D is perhaps TRBD1 (6 bases). Trimming took 6 bases from V and 9 from J, leaving 15 bases between them. There are 14 residues in the CDR3. Germline values: CDR1 MNHEY, CDR2 SVGAGI. CDR3 region: CASSTGTSLSPLHF. The CDR3 DNA reads TGTGCCAGCAGCACCGGGACAAGCCTTTCACCCCTCCACTTT.

The chain is built from TRBV27 and TRBJ2-2; D call uncertain. The V end lost 5 bases, the J end lost 0 bases, and 10 bases lay between the germline ends. This CDR3 has 15 amino acids. CDR1 MNHEY and CDR2 SMNVEV come from the germline V gene (reference sequence). The chain's CDR3 is CASSRAYSNTGELFF. The CDR3 coding sequence is TGTGCCAGCAGTCGAGCGTACTCGAACACCGGGGAGCTGTTTTTT.

The chain links TRBV27 to TRBJ1-2; unclear D gene. V was clipped by 0 bases and J by 3 bases, with 14 bases between them. In germline, CDR1 is MNHEY, CDR2 SMNVEV (reference sequence). The CDR3 spans 16 residues. The CDR3: CASSLSGIWADYGYTF. The CDR3 DNA reads as TGTGCCAGCAGTTTATCGGGAATTTGGGCAGACTATGGCTACACCTTC.

The chain combines TRBV10-3 with TRBJ2-1, with 8 bases lining up with TRBD2. Germline V lookup: CDR1 ENHRY, CDR2 SYGVKD. CDR3 length: 16 residues. With V trimmed by 2 bases and J by 8 bases, 11 bases remained unmatched. The CDR3 DNA reads TGTGCCATCAGTGAGCCAGGTCGGGGGGGCGCGGATGAGCAGTTCTTC. Protein sequence: CAISEPGRGGADEQFF.

The count of this clone is one. This chain connects TRBV2 to TRBJ1-1; no firm D call. V was shortened by 4 bases and J by 0 bases, with 9 bases between the two germline ends. The germline V gene has CDR1 SNHLY and CDR2 FYNNEI. CDR3 length: 14 residues. CDR3 amino acids: CASSGGSLNTEAFF. CDR3 nucleotide sequence: TGTGCCAGCAGTGGCGGCAGTCTGAACACTGAAGCTTTCTTT.

The chain has TRBV29-1 and TRBJ1-5, with no clear D. V was cut by 6 bases and J by 3 bases, with 12 bases left in between. The CDR3 loop spans 13 amino acids. The germline CDR1 and CDR2 sequences are SQVTM and ANQGSEA. The CDR3 loop reads CSVRDTPNQPQHF. Written as DNA, the CDR3 is TGCAGCGTCCGCGACACTCCCAATCAGCCCCAGCATTTT.

The chain recombines TRBV7-2 with TRBJ2-7; D is ambiguous. The germline V and J ends were trimmed by 4 bases and 3 bases, with 13 bases remaining between them. CDR3 length: 14 residues. Germline CDR1 is SGHTA and CDR2 is FQGNSA. CDR3 DNA sequence: TGTGCCAGCAGCTCCCATAGGCACTTCTACGAGCAGTACTTC. Translation gives CASSSHRHFYEQYF. Looking up the rest from reference TRBV7-2 and TRBJ2-7 gives the full variable domain: GAGVSQSPSNKVTEKGKDVELRCDPISGHTALYWYRQSLGQGLEFLIYFQGNSAPDKSGLPSDRFSAERTGGSVSTLTIQRTQQEDSAVYLCASSSHRHFYEQYFGPGTRLTVT.